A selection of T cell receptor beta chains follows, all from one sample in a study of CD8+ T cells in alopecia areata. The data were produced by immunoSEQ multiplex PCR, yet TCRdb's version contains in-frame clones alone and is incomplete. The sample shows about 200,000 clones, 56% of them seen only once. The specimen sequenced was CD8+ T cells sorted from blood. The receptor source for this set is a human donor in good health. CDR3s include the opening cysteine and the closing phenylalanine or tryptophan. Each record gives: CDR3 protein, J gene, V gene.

CDR3aa: CATSRRPGQGAKNIQYF
j_gene: TRBJ2-4
v_gene: TRBV15

CDR3aa: CSVSILSGYEQYF
j_gene: TRBJ2-7
v_gene: TRBV29-1

CDR3aa: CASSPPVKRGGADTQYF
j_gene: TRBJ2-3
v_gene: TRBV5-1

CDR3aa: CSVVPNDPQGGYTF
j_gene: TRBJ1-2
v_gene: TRBV29-1

CDR3aa: CAWMANTEAFF
j_gene: TRBJ1-1
v_gene: TRBV30

CDR3aa: CASSPGPRFNYGYTF
j_gene: TRBJ1-2
v_gene: TRBV6-5

CDR3aa: CASSLRSRNQPQHF
j_gene: TRBJ1-5
v_gene: TRBV5-6

CDR3aa: CASSVGTGSGTEAFF
j_gene: TRBJ1-1
v_gene: TRBV9

CDR3aa: CASTVGGPGDEKLFF
j_gene: TRBJ1-4
v_gene: TRBV25-1

CDR3aa: CASSYSRTRAAYEQYF
j_gene: TRBJ2-7
v_gene: TRBV6-5

CDR3aa: CASSPLVANEKLFF
j_gene: TRBJ1-4
v_gene: TRBV7-9

CDR3aa: CASSEYKGSYNEQFF
j_gene: TRBJ2-1
v_gene: TRBV6-1

CDR3aa: CASSTGAGEPLHF
j_gene: TRBJ1-6
v_gene: TRBV2

CDR3aa: CASTTGVGGYTF
j_gene: TRBJ1-2
v_gene: TRBV5-4

CDR3aa: CASSQGVGEQYF
j_gene: TRBJ2-7
v_gene: TRBV7-9

CDR3aa: CSVVHRDGQYF
j_gene: TRBJ2-7
v_gene: TRBV29-1

CDR3aa: CASSIIAGGLETQYF
j_gene: TRBJ2-5
v_gene: TRBV9

CDR3aa: CASSRQGANQPQHF
j_gene: TRBJ1-5
v_gene: TRBV25-1

CDR3aa: CSVGRGPSYGYTF
j_gene: TRBJ1-2
v_gene: TRBV29-1

CDR3aa: CASSSIDVEEETQYF
j_gene: TRBJ2-5
v_gene: TRBV6-7

CDR3aa: CASSEPRTSLADTQYF
j_gene: TRBJ2-3
v_gene: TRBV6-1

CDR3aa: CASSLGPGINYGYTF
j_gene: TRBJ1-2
v_gene: TRBV13

CDR3aa: CASSVGGGNYEQYF
j_gene: TRBJ2-7
v_gene: TRBV9

CDR3aa: CASKDPGRLTEAFF
j_gene: TRBJ1-1
v_gene: TRBV13

CDR3aa: CASSYTGQGHEQFF
j_gene: TRBJ2-1
v_gene: TRBV5-4

CDR3aa: CSVVSGTFYEQYF
j_gene: TRBJ2-7
v_gene: TRBV29-1

CDR3aa: CASSTTVARNFYEQYF
j_gene: TRBJ2-7
v_gene: TRBV7-9

CDR3aa: CASTRATSPLHF
j_gene: TRBJ1-6
v_gene: TRBV25-1

CDR3aa: CATPVLVGELFF
j_gene: TRBJ2-2
v_gene: TRBV7-9

CDR3aa: CASSVTGTRDEKLFF
j_gene: TRBJ1-4
v_gene: TRBV6-5

CDR3aa: CASSPRLAGQETQYF
j_gene: TRBJ2-5
v_gene: TRBV11-2

CDR3aa: CASSALTGELFF
j_gene: TRBJ2-2
v_gene: TRBV9

CDR3aa: CASSSPMGADNEQFF
j_gene: TRBJ2-1
v_gene: TRBV7-9

CDR3aa: CTSSQLRLHRRRETQYF
j_gene: TRBJ2-5
v_gene: TRBV1

CDR3aa: CSAPHPGADQPQHF
j_gene: TRBJ1-5
v_gene: TRBV29-1

CDR3aa: CASSLSGTAEAFF
j_gene: TRBJ1-1
v_gene: TRBV5-1

CDR3aa: CASSPSRGLNQPQHF
j_gene: TRBJ1-5
v_gene: TRBV19

CDR3aa: CAISEPSGGETQYF
j_gene: TRBJ2-5
v_gene: TRBV10-3

CDR3aa: CASSLTPGTDTQYF
j_gene: TRBJ2-3
v_gene: TRBV27

CDR3aa: CSVEGPQQSEYGYTF
j_gene: TRBJ1-2
v_gene: TRBV29-1

CDR3aa: CSVFETGTYSGNTIYF
j_gene: TRBJ1-3
v_gene: TRBV29-1

CDR3aa: CASSPSGGQEFF
j_gene: TRBJ2-1
v_gene: TRBV5-6

CDR3aa: CASSPYSDRAGELFF
j_gene: TRBJ2-2
v_gene: TRBV5-4

CDR3aa: CATSEGLAGIETQYF
j_gene: TRBJ2-5
v_gene: TRBV15

CDR3aa: CASSGLAGSTDTQYF
j_gene: TRBJ2-3
v_gene: TRBV6-4

CDR3aa: CASSPTSGGTLAKNIQYF
j_gene: TRBJ2-4
v_gene: TRBV4-1

CDR3aa: CAWGDRRSRWQPQHF
j_gene: TRBJ1-5
v_gene: TRBV2

CDR3aa: CASSQEVSQGSYEQYF
j_gene: TRBJ2-7
v_gene: TRBV4-1

CDR3aa: CSVEDLSESSYNEQFF
j_gene: TRBJ2-1
v_gene: TRBV29-1

CDR3aa: CASSYSGTSYFQFF
j_gene: TRBJ2-1
v_gene: TRBV6-5

CDR3aa: CAWSVDGNYGYTF
j_gene: TRBJ1-2
v_gene: TRBV30

CDR3aa: CASSDGIGSYNEQFF
j_gene: TRBJ2-1
v_gene: TRBV10-2

CDR3aa: CASSLPLETQYF
j_gene: TRBJ2-5
v_gene: TRBV7-2

CDR3aa: CSVRGTSGGADTQYF
j_gene: TRBJ2-3
v_gene: TRBV29-1